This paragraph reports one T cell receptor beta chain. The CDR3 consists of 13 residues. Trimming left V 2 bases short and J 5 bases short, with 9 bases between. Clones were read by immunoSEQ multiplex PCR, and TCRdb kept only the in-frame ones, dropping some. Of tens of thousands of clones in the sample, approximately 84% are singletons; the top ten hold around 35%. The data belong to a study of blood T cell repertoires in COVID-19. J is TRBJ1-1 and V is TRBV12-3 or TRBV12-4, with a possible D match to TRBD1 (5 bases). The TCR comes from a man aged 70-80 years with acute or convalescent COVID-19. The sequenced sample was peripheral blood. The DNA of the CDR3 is TGTGCCAGCAGTTTACAGGGAAGGACTGAAGCTTTCTTT. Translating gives CASSLQGRTEAFF.